The 30 T cell receptor beta chains listed next were all sequenced from one sample in a study of blood T cell repertoires in COVID-19. The data were produced by immunoSEQ multiplex PCR, yet TCRdb's version contains in-frame clones alone and is incomplete. This table holds about 200,000 clones, about 88% found once. The sample consisted of peripheral blood. The receptors derive from a woman aged 80 or over with acute or convalescent COVID-19.

V is TRBV11-1 and J is TRBJ1-6; D is ambiguous. Deletions cut 5 bases from V and 2 bases from J, with 13 bases between. In germline, CDR1 is SGHAT, CDR2 FQDESV (reference sequence). The CDR3 has 16 residues. The DNA for the CDR3 is TGTGCCAGCAGCGCCAGGATCTCTACCTATAATTCACCCCTCCACTTT. It codes for CASSARISTYNSPLHF. The full variable domain, with the rest looked up from reference TRBV11-1 and TRBJ1-6, is EAEVAQSPRYKITEKSQAVAFWCDPISGHATLYWYRQILGQGPELLVQFQDESVVDDSQLPKDRFSAERLKGVDSTLKIQPAELGDSAMYLCASSARISTYNSPLHFGNGTRLTVT.

V usage is TRBV2 and J usage is TRBJ2-1, with a weak D call TRBD1 (5 bases). Germline values: CDR1 SNHLY, CDR2 FYNNEI. The CDR3 is made up of 15 amino acids. Trimming stripped 6 bases from V and 3 bases from J, with 15 bases between. The CDR3 DNA reads TGTGCCAGCAGCGCAGAAGGGGTTGGCTACAATGAGCAGTTCTTC. This encodes CASSAEGVGYNEQFF. Combining the CDR3 with reference TRBV2 and TRBJ2-1 gives the whole variable domain EPEVTQTPSHQVTQMGQEVILRCVPISNHLYFYWYRQILGQKVEFLVSFYNNEISEKSEIFDDQFSVERPDGSNFTLKIRSTKLEDSAMYFCASSAEGVGYNEQFFGPGTRLTVL.

The V and J genes are TRBV29-1 and TRBJ1-3, with D perhaps TRBD1 (6 bases). CDR1 is SQVTM and CDR2 is ANQGSEA in the germline V gene. Between the trimmed V and J ends, which lost 5 bases and 0 bases, there was a span of 8 bases. The CDR3 covers 13 residues. For the CDR3, the DNA is TGCAGCGTTACAGGGAGCTCTGGAAACACCATATATTTT. This encodes CSVTGSSGNTIYF.

As DNA, the CDR3 is TGTGCCAGCAGCCCTCTTGGAGGAGGCTATGGCTACACCTTC. Residues: CASSPLGGGYGYTF. The rearrangement uses TRBV27 and TRBJ1-2; no reliable D call. CDR1 is MNHEY, CDR2 SMNVEV, per germline (reference sequence). V was trimmed by 6 bases and J by 4 bases, leaving 15 bases between them. The CDR3 spans 14 residues.

This chain links TRBV11-1 with TRBJ1-1; D might be TRBD1 (6 bases). From germline, CDR1 is SGHAT and CDR2 FQDESV (reference sequence). CDR3 size: 16 residues. V lost 5 bases and J lost 2, with 18 bases in between. The DNA for the CDR3 is TGTGCCAGCAGCCCCACCGGGGGGCCAAAAAACACTGAAGCTTTCTTT. Translated: CASSPTGGPKNTEAFF.

The chain has TRBV6-5 and TRBJ1-2, with D unclear. Per germline, CDR1 MNHEY and CDR2 SVGAGI. The germline V and J ends were trimmed by 0 bases and 4 bases, with 6 bases remaining between them. The CDR3 totals 13 residues. The CDR3 here is CASSYSGSYGYTF. In DNA, the CDR3 is TGTGCCAGCAGTTACTCGGGGAGCTATGGCTACACCTTC.

The chain uses TRBV29-1 and TRBJ1-1, with D perhaps TRBD1 (5 bases). Trimming pared 3 bases from V and 5 bases from J, leaving 13 bases between. CDR1 and CDR2 (germline): SQVTM, ANQGSEA. This CDR3 is 13 amino acids long. The CDR3 coding sequence is TGCAGCGTTGATGGGGACTTCGGGACTGAAGCTTTCTTT. It codes for CSVDGDFGTEAFF.

The CDR3 reads CASSLVGGRPTDTQYF. The CDR3 region has the DNA TGTGCCAGCAGCCTAGTGGGCGGGAGGCCTACAGATACGCAGTATTTT. The chain employs TRBV7-6 and TRBJ2-3; TRBD2 agrees at 8 bases. Germline V gene sequence: CDR1 SGHVS, CDR2 FNYEAQ. This CDR3 has 16 residues. Trimming cost V 5 bases and J 3 bases; bases outside gene matches: 10. Using reference TRBV7-6 and TRBJ2-3 for the parts outside the CDR3, the full variable domain is GAGVSQSPRYKVTKRGQDVALRCDPISGHVSLYWYRQALGQGPEFLTYFNYEAQQDKSGLPNDRFSAERPEGSISTLTIQRTEQRDSAMYRCASSLVGGRPTDTQYFGPGTRLTVL.

The chain has TRBV18 and TRBJ2-6; 7 positions match TRBD1. The CDR3 length is 17 residues. V lost 4 bases to trimming and J lost 2 bases; unmatched junction nucleotides: 8. The germline V gene encodes CDR1 KGHSH and CDR2 LQKENI. Here the CDR3 DNA reads TGTGCCAGCTCACGGGCGACAGGGTACCCTGGGGCCAACGTCCTGACTTTC. This codes for CASSRATGYPGANVLTF.

This chain connects TRBV29-1 to TRBJ2-5; TRBD1 aligns across 7 bases. Germline CDR1 SQVTM, CDR2 ANQGSEA. The CDR3 has 12 residues. Trimming took 2 bases from V and 4 from J; bases not matched to a gene: 1. CDR3 DNA sequence: TGCAGCGTTGAAACAGGGGCAGAGACCCAGTACTTC. It translates to CSVETGAETQYF.

V usage is TRBV7-2 and J usage is TRBJ1-2; 7 nucleotides match TRBD1. Germline V gives CDR1 SGHTA, CDR2 FQGNSA. With V trimmed by 5 bases and J by 8 bases, 14 bases remained unmatched. This CDR3 has 15 residues. CDR3 in DNA: TGTGCCAGCAGCCAGCAAGGCCCGACAGGGTCAGGCTACACCTTC. Amino acids: CASSQQGPTGSGYTF.

The chain is built from TRBV5-1 and TRBJ2-1, with 8 bases identical to TRBD2. This CDR3 comprises 15 residues. V was pared by 0 bases and J by 9 bases, with 8 bases of the junction left unmatched. The germline CDR1 and CDR2 sequences are SGHRS and YFSETQ. CDR3 sequence reads: CASSLAPAGVSEQFF. CDR3 DNA: TGCGCCAGCAGCTTGGCCCCAGCGGGAGTTAGTGAGCAGTTCTTC.

Worth noting for this clone: The junction departs from germline at one end; a sequencing error may be responsible. V usage is TRBV7-2 and J usage is TRBJ2-5, with TRBD2 matching 7 bases. Germline CDR1 and CDR2: SGHTA and FQGNSA. This CDR3 is 15 amino acids long. The CDR3 region is CASSFEGGPREAQYF. Written as DNA, the CDR3 is TGTGCCAGCAGCTTCGAGGGAGGGCCTAGAGAGGCCCAGTACTTC.

The chain is built from TRBV19 and TRBJ1-4, with a possible D match to TRBD1 (5 bases). Trimming took 6 bases from V and 3 from J, leaving 14 bases between them. Looked up from germline, CDR1 is LNHDA and CDR2 is SQIVND (reference sequence). The CDR3 runs 15 residues. The CDR3 loop reads CASSSQGAPNEKLFF. CDR3 coding DNA: TGTGCCAGTAGCTCCCAAGGGGCGCCTAATGAAAAACTGTTTTTT.

The rearrangement links TRBV5-1 to TRBJ2-1; 9 bases line up with TRBD2. Germline V lookup: CDR1 SGHRS, CDR2 YFSETQ. This CDR3 contains 16 residues. Trimming cost V 7 bases and J 7 bases; bases outside gene matches: 15. The CDR3 is CASSLSGSTLVNEQFF. CDR3 DNA sequence: TGCGCCAGCTCTCTTAGCGGGAGTACGCTTGTGAATGAGCAGTTCTTC. Together with reference TRBV5-1 and TRBJ2-1, the CDR3 gives the full variable domain: KAGVTQTPRYLIKTRGQQVTLSCSPISGHRSVSWYQQTPGQGLQFLFEYFSETQRNKGNFPGRFSGRQFSNSRSEMNVSTLELGDSALYLCASSLSGSTLVNEQFFGPGTRLTVL.

This clone has just one count. The rearrangement uses TRBV28 and TRBJ2-1; TRBD2 aligns across 7 bases. J lost 2 bases, V lost 6 bases, and 4 bases had no gene match. Germline CDR1 and CDR2: MDHEN and SYDVKM. This CDR3 contains 14 residues. The CDR3 here is CASSPGLAYNEQFF. In DNA form, the CDR3 reads TGTGCCAGCAGCCCTGGACTAGCCTACAATGAGCAGTTCTTC.

This rearrangement joins TRBV7-9 to TRBJ2-7; D is unresolved. The CDR3 is 13 amino acids. The germline CDR1 and CDR2 sequences are SEHNR and FQNEAQ (reference sequence). V lost 3 bases to trimming and J lost 6 bases, with 12 bases between them. The CDR3 nucleotides read TGTGCCAGCAGCTTTTCTCAGTTACCCGAGCAGTACTTC. As protein: CASSFSQLPEQYF.

V and J are TRBV5-4 and TRBJ1-1, with a tentative D call TRBD1 (6 bases). The CDR3 consists of 14 residues. Trimming left V 4 bases short and J 4 bases short, with 14 bases between. Germline CDR1 SGHNT, CDR2 YYREEE (reference sequence). CDR3: CASSLTGSATEAFF. CDR3 in DNA: TGTGCCAGCAGCCTTACAGGGTCGGCCACTGAAGCTTTCTTT. Combining the CDR3 with reference TRBV5-4 and TRBJ1-1 gives the whole variable domain ETGVTQSPTHLIKTRGQQVTLRCSSQSGHNTVSWYQQALGQGPQFIFQYYREEENGRGNFPPRFSGLQFPNYSSELNVNALELDDSALYLCASSLTGSATEAFFGQGTRLTVV.

CDR3 protein: CASSLFRGDTEAFF. CDR3 nucleotide sequence: TGCGCCAGCAGCTTGTTCAGGGGAGACACTGAAGCTTTCTTT. The gene calls are TRBV5-1 and TRBJ1-1, with a tentative D call TRBD1 (6 bases). The length of the CDR3 is 14 residues. The V and J ends lost 1 base and 3 bases respectively, with 10 bases between them. Germline CDR1 and CDR2: SGHRS and YFSETQ.

This chain uses TRBV7-9 with TRBJ2-7; weak D call: TRBD1 (5 bases). Germline V CDR1 and CDR2: SEHNR, FQNEAQ (reference sequence). This CDR3 comprises 15 residues. Deletions cut 3 bases from V and 0 bases from J, with 12 bases between. As DNA, the CDR3 is TGTGCCAGCAGCTTCACAGGTTTTAGCTCCTACGAGCAGTACTTC. Protein sequence: CASSFTGFSSYEQYF.

This chain joins TRBV3-1 (or the pseudogene TRBV3-2) and TRBJ1-2; TRBD1 matches 7 bases. Germline V CDR1 and CDR2: LGHDT, YNNKEL (reference sequence). V gave up 0 bases and J gave up 5 bases; unmatched junction bases: 6. This CDR3 spans 15 amino acids. The CDR3 loop is CASSQDRGTVYGYTF. The CDR3 bases are TGTGCCAGCAGCCAAGATAGGGGGACAGTATATGGCTACACCTTC.

The chain employs TRBV5-8 and TRBJ1-2, with D possibly being TRBD1 (5 bases). In germline, CDR1 is SGHTS, CDR2 YDEGEE. V was trimmed by 3 bases and J by 0 bases, leaving 15 bases between them. This CDR3 comprises 16 residues. This CDR3 is CASSWGRTVPNYGYTF. DNA of the CDR3: TGTGCCAGCAGCTGGGGCCGGACCGTACCTAACTATGGCTACACCTTC.

The V gene is TRBV6-2 or TRBV6-3, the J gene TRBJ2-5, with 11 positions matching TRBD2. J gave up 5 bases and V 3 bases, and 20 bases lay outside the gene matches. Germline V CDR1 and CDR2: MNHEY, SVGEGT. This CDR3 region has 20 residues. The DNA of the CDR3 is TGTGCCAGCAGTTATGGGGGACTAGCGGACCCCTTTGGGGTTGGCGAGACCCAGTACTTC. Protein product: CASSYGGLADPFGVGETQYF.

The gene calls are TRBV30 and TRBJ1-5; maybe TRBD1 (5 bases). Germline V gives CDR1 GTSNPN, CDR2 SVGIG (reference sequence). The CDR3 is made up of 14 amino acids. Trimming removed 2 bases at V and 4 bases at J, with 12 bases between. CDR3 in amino acids: CAWSIDSINQPQHF. CDR3 nucleotides: TGTGCCTGGAGTATAGACAGTATTAATCAGCCCCAGCATTTT.

The chain is built from TRBV12-3 or TRBV12-4 and TRBJ2-1; D is perhaps TRBD2 (6 bases). Trimming removed 5 bases from V and 12 bases from J, with 17 bases in between. The CDR3 runs 13 residues. CDR3 protein: CASSLGLARLQFF. The CDR3 DNA reads TGTGCCAGCAGTCTGGGACTGGCTAGACTGCAGTTCTTC.

This clone showed up just a few times. The J gene is TRBJ1-1, the V gene TRBV10-3, with a weak D call TRBD1 (5 bases). The V end lost 4 bases, the J end lost 1 base, and 10 bases lay between the germline ends. The CDR3 loop spans 14 amino acids. Germline V gene lookup returns CDR1 ENHRY and CDR2 SYGVKD. CDR3 in DNA: TGTGCCATCAGTGCCCAGGGTGAGAACACTGAAGCTTTCTTT. Protein product: CAISAQGENTEAFF.

The chain has TRBV28 and TRBJ2-7; 9 bases are a match to TRBD2. CDR1 is MDHEN, CDR2 SYDVKM, per germline. The ends lost 6 bases at V and 0 bases at J; junction bases unmatched: 6. This CDR3 comprises 15 residues. As DNA, the CDR3 is TGTGCCAGCAGCCCATTAGCGGGGGCCTCCTACGAGCAGTACTTC. It yields the protein CASSPLAGASYEQYF. The full variable domain, its missing parts supplied by reference TRBV28 and TRBJ2-7, is DVKVTQSSRYLVKRTGEKVFLECVQDMDHENMFWYRQDPGLGLRLIYFSYDVKMKEKGDIPEGYSVSREKKERFSLILESASTNQTSMYLCASSPLAGASYEQYFGPGTRLTVT.

The V gene is TRBV3-1 (or the pseudogene TRBV3-2), the J gene TRBJ2-5; 10 nucleotides match TRBD2. The germline V gene encodes CDR1 LGHDT and CDR2 YNNKEL (reference sequence). CDR3 length: 15 amino acids. The ends lost 4 bases at V and 5 bases at J; junction bases unmatched: 7. CDR3 sequence reads: CASSPSGRAWETQYF. CDR3 in DNA: TGTGCCAGCAGCCCCAGCGGGAGGGCCTGGGAGACCCAGTACTTC.

The V and J genes are TRBV9 and TRBJ2-3; D may be TRBD2 (6 bases). Trimming left V 3 bases short and J 0 bases short, with 14 bases between. CDR1 and CDR2 (germline): SGDLS, YYNGEE. This CDR3 is 16 amino acids long. CDR3 residues: CASSEGLRQSTDTQYF. CDR3 DNA: TGTGCCAGCAGCGAGGGACTCCGACAGAGCACAGATACGCAGTATTTT.

This clone showed up just a few times. The genes are TRBV7-2 and TRBJ1-5, with 9 nucleotides matching TRBD1. The CDR3 is 15 amino acids. With V trimmed by 4 bases and J by 6 bases, 7 bases remained unmatched. From germline, CDR1 is SGHTA and CDR2 FQGNSA. The DNA for the CDR3 is TGTGCCAGCAGCTCTCAACAGGGGGCGGGTCAGCCCCAGCATTTT. As protein: CASSSQQGAGQPQHF.